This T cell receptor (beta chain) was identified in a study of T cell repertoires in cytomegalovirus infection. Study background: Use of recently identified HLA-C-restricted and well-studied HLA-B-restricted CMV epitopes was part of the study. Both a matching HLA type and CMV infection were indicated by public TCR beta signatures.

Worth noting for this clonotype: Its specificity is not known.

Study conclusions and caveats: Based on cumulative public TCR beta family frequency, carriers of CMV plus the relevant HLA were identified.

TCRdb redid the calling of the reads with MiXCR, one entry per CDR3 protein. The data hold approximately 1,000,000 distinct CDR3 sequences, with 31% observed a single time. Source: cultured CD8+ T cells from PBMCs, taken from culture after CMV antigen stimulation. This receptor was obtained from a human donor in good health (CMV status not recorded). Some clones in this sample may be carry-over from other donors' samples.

In DNA, the CDR3 is TGTGCCAGTAGTATGACAACCGGGACAGGGGCAGGAAACACCATATATTTT. It yields the protein CASSMTTGTGAGNTIYF. The chain is built from TRBV19 and TRBJ1-3; 10 bases match TRBD1. Germline trimming cut 3 bases from V and 4 bases from J; bases unmatched to any gene: 9. CDR1 LNHDA and CDR2 SQIVND come from the germline V gene (reference sequence). The length of the CDR3 is 17 residues.